The 6 T cell receptor beta chains below were found in one sample sequenced in a study of T-cell reconstitution after alpha-beta-depleted transplantation in children. The authors prepared the TCRbeta library with unique molecular identifiers. TCRdb fed the PCR reads into MiXCR, producing one record per CDR3 protein. Of more than 200,000 distinct CDR3 sequences in the sample, approximately 19% were seen once. The specimen was PBMCs, mostly from graft donor cells, collected 360 days after TCRalphabeta/CD19-depleted stem cell transplant. The source of these receptors is a male patient aged 2-10 years who had a stem cell transplant for acute lymphoblastic leukemia, so the T cells may come from the graft donor.

This clonotype was picked up a small number of times. The chain couples TRBV15 to TRBJ2-1; D is perhaps TRBD2 (7 bases). The CDR3 consists of 14 residues. Germline V gene sequence: CDR1 LNHNV, CDR2 YYDKDF (reference sequence). Trimming pared 4 bases from V and 6 bases from J, leaving 13 bases between. For the CDR3, the DNA is TGTGCCACCAGCACCGGGGGGCCCCTCAATGAGCAGTTCTTC. This sequence encodes CATSTGGPLNEQFF.

The chain combines TRBV7-9 with TRBJ2-3, with TRBD2 as a possible D gene (6 bases). The germline CDR1 and CDR2 sequences are SEHNR and FQNEAQ (reference sequence). The CDR3 is 17 amino acids. The V end lost 4 bases, the J end lost 0 bases, and 17 bases lay between the germline ends. This chain's CDR3 is CASSSALALTSTDTQYF. CDR3 bases: TGTGCCAGCAGCTCCGCCCTAGCGCTCACTAGCACAGATACGCAGTATTTT.

The J gene is TRBJ2-7, the V gene TRBV6-6; possibly TRBD2 for D (6 bases). Trimming removed 5 bases from V and 12 bases from J, with 20 bases in between. This CDR3 has 13 amino acids. Germline CDR1 reads MNHNY; CDR2 reads SVGAGI (reference sequence). Here the CDR3 DNA reads TGTGCCAGCAGTCCCCGGGAGACCCAGGATAGGTACTTC. Its translation: CASSPRETQDRYF.

This clonotype was picked up many times. CDR3 DNA sequence: TGTGCCATCAGGGGCACTAGCGGCACAGATACGCAGTATTTT. It translates to CAIRGTSGTDTQYF. This chain links TRBV10-3 with TRBJ2-3, with 7 bases that match TRBD2. V lost 6 bases, J lost 1 base, and 4 bases stayed unmatched. Germline V gene lookup returns CDR1 ENHRY and CDR2 SYGVKD. CDR3 size: 14 residues.

There are a few counts of this clonotype. V and J are TRBV7-9 and TRBJ2-1; 8 positions match TRBD1. This CDR3 has 16 residues. The V and J ends lost 5 bases and 5 bases, in that order; junction bases with no gene match: 11. Looked up from germline, CDR1 is SEHNR and CDR2 is FQNEAQ (reference sequence). The CDR3 loop reads CASSPTPGGADNEQFF. CDR3 bases: TGTGCCAGCAGCCCTACTCCAGGGGGCGCCGACAATGAGCAGTTCTTC.

Only one count was recorded for this clonotype. This rearrangement joins TRBV10-3 to TRBJ2-7; D is uncertain. Trimming pared 4 bases from V and 0 bases from J, leaving 13 bases between. CDR3 size: 15 residues. Germline CDR1 reads ENHRY; CDR2 reads SYGVKD. The CDR3 here is CAISAPQPNSYEQYF. For the CDR3, the DNA is TGTGCCATCAGTGCCCCACAGCCTAACTCCTACGAGCAGTACTTC.